This entry lists 27 T cell receptor beta chains sequenced from one sample in a study of T cells in Graves' hyperthyroidism and ophthalmopathy. From RNA transcripts, TCR beta CDR3 regions were amplified. First-round RT-PCR with HTBI primers amplified the TCR CDR3 region. TCRdb called the multiplex PCR reads again in MiXCR, with one record for every CDR3 protein. The table has a few hundred thousand distinct CDR3 sequences, around a sixth seen once. Input material: blood. These receptors all stem from a woman in her 50s with Graves' hyperthyroidism.

This clonotype occurred a few times. The chain couples TRBV4-1 to TRBJ1-2; 10 bases are shared with TRBD1. The CDR3 runs 17 residues. Trimming at V came to 3 bases and at J to 2 bases, leaving 9 bases not matched to a gene. CDR1 and CDR2 (germline): MGHRA, YSYEKL. The CDR3 DNA sequence: TGCGCCAGCAGCCACCCGGGACAGGGGCGAAAAAACTATGGCTACACCTTC. Protein: CASSHPGQGRKNYGYTF.

This clonotype appeared many times. The rearrangement uses TRBV6-5 and TRBJ2-5; unclear D gene. CDR3 length: 15 amino acids. Per the germline V gene, CDR1 is MNHEY and CDR2 is SVGAGI. Trimming shortened V by 2 bases and J by 0 bases, and 10 bases separated the two germline ends. The CDR3 loop is CASSYQISHQETQYF. CDR3 in DNA: TGTGCCAGCAGTTACCAGATAAGCCACCAAGAGACCCAGTACTTC.

This clonotype has ten or more counts. The chain's CDR3 is CASLQGGEQYF. CDR3 sequence (DNA): TGTGCCAGCCTACAGGGTGGCGAGCAGTACTTC. The chain carries TRBV2 and TRBJ2-7, with D possibly being TRBD1 (6 bases). Germline assignment: CDR1 SNHLY and CDR2 FYNNEI. The CDR3 is 11 amino acids. Trimming removed 8 bases from V and 6 bases from J, with 11 bases in between.

This clonotype was seen a few times. The chain employs TRBV20-1 and TRBJ2-3; D is unclear. V lost 0 bases and J 0 bases, leaving 16 bases between the germline ends. The germline CDR1 and CDR2 sequences are DFQATT and SNEGSKA (reference sequence). There are 17 residues in the CDR3. The CDR3 region has the DNA TGCAGTGCTAGAGAACCCGGCGTGCCCGGGAGCACAGATACGCAGTATTTT. Amino acid sequence: CSAREPGVPGSTDTQYF.

This chain uses TRBV6-2 or TRBV6-3 with TRBJ1-2; 9 bases are shared with TRBD1. There are 12 residues in the CDR3. Germline V gene lookup returns CDR1 MNHEY and CDR2 SVGEGT. V was clipped by 7 bases and J by 4 bases; unmatched bases: 1. CDR3 sequence (DNA): TGTGCCAGCATGGGACAGGGCTATGGCTACACCTTC. It translates to CASMGQGYGYTF.

The genes are TRBV12-3 or TRBV12-4 and TRBJ1-1; no definite D call. The CDR3 is 11 amino acids. The V end lost 5 bases, the J end lost 11 bases, and 12 bases lay between the germline ends. CDR3 in DNA: TGTGCCAGCAGTGGTAGGCGCGAGGCTTTCTTT. As protein: CASSGRREAFF.

The chain recombines TRBV7-9 with TRBJ2-5; TRBD1 agrees at 9 bases. The V and J ends lost 5 bases and 1 base, in that order; junction bases with no gene match: 2. Germline V gene lookup returns CDR1 SEHNR and CDR2 FQNEAQ (reference sequence). The CDR3 runs to 14 residues. CDR3 amino acids: CASSRDRAQETQYF. The CDR3 DNA follows: TGTGCCAGCAGCCGGGACAGGGCCCAAGAGACCCAGTACTTC. Full variable domain (missing parts from reference TRBV7-9 and TRBJ2-5): DTGVSQNPRHKITKRGQNVTFRCDPISEHNRLYWYRQTLGQGPEFLTYFQNEAQLEKSRLLSDRFSAERPKGSFSTLEIQRTEQGDSAMYLCASSRDRAQETQYFGPGTRLLVL.

The chain is built from TRBV20-1 and TRBJ1-2; the D gene is possibly TRBD1 (5 bases). There are 12 residues in the CDR3. Per germline, CDR1 DFQATT and CDR2 SNEGSKA (reference sequence). V gave up 3 bases and J gave up 2 bases, with 7 bases separating them. In DNA form, the CDR3 reads TGCAGTGCTAGGAGGACAAACTATGGCTACACCTTC. As protein: CSARRTNYGYTF.

This clonotype was observed a few times. This rearrangement joins TRBV4-2 to TRBJ2-1, with a possible D match to TRBD2 (6 bases). Trimming took 7 bases from V and 1 from J, leaving 14 bases between them. CDR3 length: 15 amino acids. Per germline, CDR1 LGHNA and CDR2 YNFKEQ. The CDR3 nucleotides are TGTGCCAGCAAGCCCCGGCGGGATTCCTACAATGAGCAGTTCTTC. The encoded protein is CASKPRRDSYNEQFF.

This clonotype was detected many times. J is TRBJ2-7 and V is TRBV11-2, with a weak D call TRBD2 (6 bases). The CDR3 has 16 amino acids. Germline V gene lookup returns CDR1 SGHAT and CDR2 FQNNGV. Trimming took 4 bases from V and 0 from J, leaving 16 bases between them. The CDR3 DNA sequence: TGTGCCAGCAGCTCTCTTGGACTATCTCTCTCCTACGAGCAGTACTTC. It translates to CASSSLGLSLSYEQYF.

This clonotype was counted only a few times. V gene TRBV10-2 combines with J gene TRBJ2-3; D gene unclear. The ends were cut back, 0 bases at V and 5 bases at J, with 3 bases in the middle. CDR1 and CDR2 (germline): WSHSY, SAAADI. This CDR3 region has 12 residues. In DNA form, the CDR3 reads TGCGCCAGCAGTGAGTCGGGAGATACGCAGTATTTT. It yields the protein CASSESGDTQYF.

This chain uses TRBV28 with TRBJ2-7; TRBD1 matches at 7 bases. This CDR3 spans 14 amino acids. V lost 9 bases and J lost 4; bases outside the gene matches: 12. Germline assignment: CDR1 MDHEN and CDR2 SYDVKM. The CDR3 loop is CASSRQGEAYEQYF. In nucleotides, the CDR3 is TGTGCCAGTTCCAGACAGGGCGAGGCGTACGAGCAGTACTTC.

This clonotype was seen ten or more times. J is TRBJ2-5 and V is TRBV3-1; perhaps TRBD1 as D (6 bases). CDR1 LGHDT and CDR2 YNNKEL come from the germline V gene (reference sequence). This CDR3 is 16 amino acids long. The V and J ends lost 1 base and 5 bases respectively, with 17 bases between them. The CDR3 bases are TGTGCCAGCAGCCAAGGATGGACAGACTTGGGGGAGACCCAGTACTTC. It specifies CASSQGWTDLGETQYF.

This clonotype occurred many times. The J gene is TRBJ2-3, the V gene TRBV30; D gene unclear. Trimming stripped 3 bases from V and 6 bases from J, with 13 bases between. This CDR3 has 13 amino acids. The germline gives CDR1 GTSNPN, CDR2 SVGIG (reference sequence). In nucleotides, the CDR3 is TGTGCCTGGAGGGGGTACCCCCCCGATACGCAGTATTTT. The encoded protein is CAWRGYPPDTQYF.

This clonotype was seen only a few times. The V and J genes are TRBV7-8 and TRBJ1-6; D is perhaps TRBD1 (6 bases). The V and J ends lost 6 bases and 6 bases respectively, with 21 bases between them. The V gene's germline CDR1 is SGHVS and CDR2 FQNEAQ. This CDR3 spans 17 amino acids. The CDR3 DNA is TGTGCCAGCAGTCAATTGGACAGCCTGGGGGGTAATTCACCCCTCCACTTT. Its translation is CASSQLDSLGGNSPLHF.

Comments on this clonotype: Since the CDR3 does not end with the conserved phenylalanine or tryptophan, this likely comes from a read error. The chain carries TRBV3-1 and TRBJ1-1, with D tentatively TRBD1 (5 bases). CDR1 and CDR2 (germline): LGHDT, YNNKEL (reference sequence). There are 14 residues in the CDR3. Here the CDR3 reads CASIQDGRDTEAFL. The DNA for the CDR3 is TGTGCCAGCATCCAAGACGGCAGGGACACTGAAGCTTTCCTT.

This clonotype was counted many times. V usage is TRBV12-3 or TRBV12-4 and J usage is TRBJ2-5, with TRBD1 matching 7 bases. There are 14 residues in the CDR3. The V gene end was trimmed by 5 bases and the J gene end by 4 bases; junction bases not matched to a gene: 7. The CDR3 here is CASSLKTGTETQYF. Here the CDR3 DNA reads TGTGCCAGCAGTCTTAAGACAGGGACAGAGACCCAGTACTTC.

Only a few counts were recorded for this clonotype. The chain employs TRBV20-1 and TRBJ2-5; tentative D call: TRBD2 (5 bases). Trimming removed 0 bases at V and 1 base at J, with 9 bases between. This CDR3 has 14 residues. Germline CDR1 reads DFQATT; CDR2 reads SNEGSKA (reference sequence). The CDR3 protein is CSARDSGFQETQYF. DNA of the CDR3: TGCAGTGCTAGAGATTCGGGGTTCCAAGAGACCCAGTACTTC.

The chain joins TRBV9 to TRBJ2-3; tentative D call: TRBD2 (6 bases). There are 14 residues in the CDR3. Per the germline V gene, CDR1 is SGDLS and CDR2 is YYNGEE. Trimming removed 4 bases at V and 4 bases at J, with 13 bases between. This CDR3 reads CASSRRGDPDTQYF. CDR3 coding DNA: TGTGCCAGCAGCAGGCGCGGGGACCCAGATACGCAGTATTTT.

The V and J genes are TRBV5-1 and TRBJ2-1; 8 bases line up with TRBD2. The CDR3 covers 17 residues. Per the germline V gene, CDR1 is SGHRS and CDR2 is YFSETQ. Unmatched junction bases numbered 16, after V lost 2 bases and J lost 9 bases. The CDR3 DNA reads TGCGCCAGCAGCTTCTTTAATGGACTAGCTACGGCGGGTGAGCAGTTCTTC. It encodes CASSFFNGLATAGEQFF.

This clonotype appeared many times. V usage is TRBV12-3 or TRBV12-4 and J usage is TRBJ1-5; D possibly corresponds to TRBD1 (6 bases). The CDR3 is 13 amino acids. The germline V and J ends were trimmed by 3 bases and 5 bases, with 8 bases remaining between them. The chain's CDR3 is CASSFPGDQPQHF. The CDR3 DNA reads as TGTGCCAGCAGTTTCCCAGGGGATCAGCCCCAGCATTTT.

This clonotype was detected many times. V gene TRBV6-1 combines with J gene TRBJ1-2; weak D call: TRBD1 (5 bases). V shed 9 bases and J shed 2 bases, with 19 bases lying between them. The CDR3 spans 15 residues. The V gene's germline CDR1 is MNHNS and CDR2 SASEGT. The CDR3 loop is CASRVRDESNYGYTF. CDR3 in DNA: TGTGCCAGTAGGGTTCGGGACGAATCGAACTATGGCTACACCTTC.

This clonotype occurred a few times. This rearrangement joins TRBV7-9 to TRBJ1-1, with 7 bases aligning to TRBD1. CDR1 is SEHNR, CDR2 FQNEAQ, per germline (reference sequence). The CDR3 is made up of 11 amino acids. Trimming removed 5 bases from V and 8 bases from J; junction bases left unmatched: 2. CDR3 in DNA: TGTGCCAGCAGCCCGGGACAGGAAGCTTTCTTT. It translates to CASSPGQEAFF.

This clonotype was seen many times. This chain connects TRBV3-1 to TRBJ1-2, with 9 bases that match TRBD1. The CDR3 spans 13 residues. Germline V gene sequence: CDR1 LGHDT, CDR2 YNNKEL (reference sequence). V shed 2 bases and J 7 bases; nucleotides not matched to a gene: 2. CDR3 sequence (DNA): TGTGCCAGCAGCCAAACAGGGGGCCCTGGCTACACCTTC. Residues: CASSQTGGPGYTF.

This clonotype was counted many times. The rearrangement joins TRBV7-3 to TRBJ2-5; D possibly uses TRBD1 or TRBD2 (5 bases each). The length of the CDR3 is 15 residues. V lost 2 bases and J lost 3, with 13 bases in between. CDR1 SGHTA and CDR2 FQGTGA come from the germline V gene. The CDR3 is CASSLDPGPEETQYF. CDR3 sequence (DNA): TGTGCCAGCAGCTTAGATCCGGGGCCCGAAGAGACCCAGTACTTC.

This clonotype was seen repeatedly, ten times or more. The V call is TRBV6-1, the J call TRBJ2-3; 11 positions agree with TRBD2. Looked up from germline, CDR1 is MNHNS and CDR2 is SASEGT. V dropped 2 bases and J dropped 5; count of bases not matched to a gene: 12. The CDR3 totals 18 residues. This CDR3 is CASSEPGTSGSSGDTQYF. The CDR3, as DNA: TGTGCCAGCAGTGAACCCGGGACTAGCGGCAGTTCCGGAGATACGCAGTATTTT.

This chain uses TRBV13 with TRBJ1-1, with D possibly being TRBD1 (5 bases). The CDR3 loop spans 16 amino acids. Germline CDR1 PRHDT, CDR2 FYEKMQ (reference sequence). Trimming cost V 3 bases and J 0 bases, with 14 bases left between them. CDR3: CASSFSFDRLNTEAFF. The CDR3 coding sequence is TGTGCCAGCAGCTTCTCTTTCGACAGATTGAACACTGAAGCTTTCTTT.